This T cell receptor (beta chain) was captured by sequencing in a study of blood T cell repertoires in COVID-19. Study summary: From T cells, B-cell-depleted T cells, or PBMCs came the material, which was cDNA or gDNA.

Germline loops: CDR1 KGHSH, CDR2 LQKENI. The CDR3 spans 12 residues. J gave up 8 bases and V 2 bases, and 1 base lay outside the gene matches. Clones were sequenced by immunoSEQ multiplex PCR, and TCRdb holds only the in-frame ones, with some missing. Altogether about 160,000 clones are present, 70% to 85% being singletons, with the ten largest covering approximately 22%. Sequencing used peripheral blood. The TCR comes from a woman of 80 years or more with acute or convalescent COVID-19. This chain uses TRBV18 with TRBJ1-1; 8 nucleotides match TRBD1. CDR3 in amino acids: CASSPDRGEAFF. For the CDR3, the DNA is TGTGCCAGCTCACCAGACAGGGGCGAAGCTTTCTTT.